This TCR beta chain originates from a study of T cell responses to AZD1222 COVID-19 vaccine. The study, taken as a whole, reports: CD4 TCRs associated with vaccination spanned spike, dominating at 160-218 and 743-854. Repertoire samples came only from after the peak T cell response. Baseline seropositives among AZD1222 recipients totaled only six.

Comment on this clone: As yet, its antigen is unknown.

The CDR3 has 15 amino acids. V was pared by 4 bases and J by 3 bases, with 15 bases between. The germline V gene has CDR1 SEHNR and CDR2 FQNEAQ (reference sequence). Pooling covered second doses at about 4 or about 12 weeks. Produced via immunoSEQ multiplex PCR; TCRdb's table is partial and in-frame only. Here the sample spans about 140,000 clones, over 80% being singletons. Material: peripheral blood, obtained 28 days after the second AZD1222 dose. This TCR was recovered from an adult who received the AZD1222 COVID-19 vaccine. The genes are TRBV7-9 and TRBJ1-2; D might be TRBD1 (5 bases). The CDR3 protein is CASSSLPRGDYGYTF. As DNA, the CDR3 is TGTGCCAGCAGCTCACTGCCCAGAGGGGACTATGGCTACACCTTC.